A single sample gave rise to the 28 T cell receptor beta chains below, sequenced in a study of identical twins. TCRdb fed the 5' RACE reads into MiXCR, producing one record per CDR3 protein. The sample lists some 320,000 distinct CDR3 sequences; over 9% were seen once. These records were also assigned to another study, of yellow fever vaccine responses in identical twins.

Sequencing was carried out using CD8+ T cells sorted from blood. These receptors all come from a woman between 18 and 30 years old in good health.

This clonotype was counted ten times or more. CDR3 in amino acids: CASTTSYQETQYF. The CDR3 region has the DNA TGTGCCAGCACCACTAGTTACCAAGAGACCCAGTACTTC. The J gene is TRBJ2-5, the V gene TRBV7-8, with D tentatively TRBD2 (5 bases). The CDR3 is made up of 13 amino acids. V was clipped by 7 bases and J by 0 bases, with 9 bases between them. Germline assignment: CDR1 SGHVS and CDR2 FQNEAQ. Full variable domain (remainder filled in from reference TRBV7-8 and TRBJ2-5): GAGVSQSPRYKVAKRGQDVALRCDPISGHVSLFWYQQALGQGPEFLTYFQNEAQLDKSGLPSDRFFAERPEGSVSTLKIQRTQQEDSAVYLCASTTSYQETQYFGPGTRLLVL.

The sample holds a few counts of this clonotype. The chain has TRBV27 and TRBJ2-7; possible D gene TRBD2, 6 bases. The CDR3 length is 14 residues. Looked up from germline, CDR1 is MNHEY and CDR2 is SMNVEV (reference sequence). Trimming took off 8 bases at V and 2 bases at J, with 16 bases between the two ends. CDR3 protein: CASGPGRGPYEQYF. The CDR3 DNA is TGTGCCAGCGGTCCTGGGCGGGGACCCTACGAGCAGTACTTC.

Many counts were recorded for this clonotype. The chain couples TRBV6-5 to TRBJ2-5; no clear D. V lost 3 bases to trimming and J lost 5 bases, with 13 bases between them. Germline V gene data show CDR1 as MNHEY and CDR2 as SVGAGI. The CDR3 has 14 residues. CDR3 protein: CASSYLASVETQYF. CDR3 sequence (DNA): TGTGCCAGCAGTTATTTAGCATCTGTGGAGACCCAGTACTTC.

The chain couples TRBV19 to TRBJ2-7; D call uncertain. Germline CDR1 LNHDA, CDR2 SQIVND (reference sequence). Trimming removed 1 base at V and 3 bases at J, with 13 bases between. This CDR3 has 15 amino acids. CDR3 loop: CASSIGSTEDYEQYF. CDR3 coding DNA: TGTGCCAGTAGTATAGGGAGTACAGAGGACTACGAGCAGTACTTC. Full variable domain (missing parts from reference TRBV19 and TRBJ2-7): DGGITQSPKYLFRKEGQNVTLSCEQNLNHDAMYWYRQDPGQGLRLIYYSQIVNDFQKGDIAEGYSVSREKKESFPLTVTSAQKNPTAFYLCASSIGSTEDYEQYFGPGTRLTVT.

This clonotype has only a few counts. The V and J genes are TRBV6-1 and TRBJ2-1; TRBD2 aligns across 10 bases. The trim removed 6 bases at V and 6 bases at J, leaving 8 bases unmatched. This CDR3 spans 15 amino acids. Per the germline V gene, CDR1 is MNHNS and CDR2 is SASEGT. DNA for the CDR3: TGTGCCAGCAGCGACCTAGCGGGGGTCTCCAATGAGCAGTTCTTC. Encoded protein: CASSDLAGVSNEQFF.

The chain is built from TRBV6-4 and TRBJ2-1; D not certain. Trimming removed 2 bases at V and 5 bases at J, with 7 bases between. The germline V gene encodes CDR1 MRHNA and CDR2 SNTAGT. The CDR3 has 13 residues. The CDR3 DNA sequence: TGTGCCAGCAGTGACGGGTCCCACAATGAGCAGTTCTTC. As protein: CASSDGSHNEQFF.

There are a few counts of this clonotype. The chain couples TRBV3-1 to TRBJ2-3, with D uncertain. The V gene's germline CDR1 is LGHDT and CDR2 YNNKEL (reference sequence). This CDR3 region has 15 residues. V lost 1 base and J 3 bases, leaving 11 bases between the germline ends. The CDR3 is CASSQGYSQTDTQYF. The CDR3 DNA sequence: TGTGCCAGCAGCCAAGGGTACAGTCAAACAGATACGCAGTATTTT.

This clonotype appeared many times. The rearrangement joins TRBV7-2 to TRBJ2-1; D is perhaps TRBD1 (6 bases). V was pared by 5 bases and J by 3 bases, with 20 bases between. The germline V gene has CDR1 SGHTA and CDR2 FQGNSA. CDR3 length: 17 residues. In DNA, the CDR3 is TGTGCCAGCAGCGAAACCTACAGGGTTCCCTTCTACAATGAGCAGTTCTTC. Translated, it gives CASSETYRVPFYNEQFF.

This clonotype turned up a few times. The chain has TRBV12-3 or TRBV12-4 and TRBJ1-5; D gene uncertain. Trimming removed 7 bases from V and 2 bases from J, with 9 bases in between. CDR3 length: 13 amino acids. CDR3 loop: CASTPGGNQPQHF. The CDR3 nucleotides are TGTGCCAGCACCCCTGGGGGCAATCAGCCCCAGCATTTT.

A few counts support this clonotype. V is TRBV6-1 and J is TRBJ2-1; 10 bases fit TRBD2. This CDR3 comprises 15 residues. In germline, CDR1 is MNHNS, CDR2 SASEGT. The V and J ends lost 6 bases and 8 bases, in that order; junction bases with no gene match: 10. The CDR3 is CASSHPGTSEYEQFF. CDR3 DNA: TGTGCCAGCAGCCATCCCGGGACTAGCGAGTATGAGCAGTTCTTC.

The chain combines TRBV7-6 with TRBJ1-6; D not resolved. The CDR3 is 16 residues long. The V gene's germline CDR1 is SGHVS and CDR2 FNYEAQ. Between the trimmed V and J ends, which lost 0 bases and 7 bases, there was a span of 13 bases. Written as DNA, the CDR3 is TGTGCCAGCAGCTTAGCCCCGGAAGTAGGCAATTCACCCCTCCACTTT. Its translation: CASSLAPEVGNSPLHF.

This clonotype turned up a few times. The chain couples TRBV18 to TRBJ1-5, with TRBD1 as a possible D gene (5 bases). Germline CDR1 reads KGHSH; CDR2 reads LQKENI. V was trimmed by 2 bases and J by 5 bases, leaving 16 bases between them. The CDR3 runs to 16 residues. The CDR3 sequence is CASSPESRGVDQPQHF. The DNA of the CDR3 is TGTGCCAGCTCACCAGAATCGCGGGGGGTAGATCAGCCCCAGCATTTT.

The chain couples TRBV27 to TRBJ2-2, with D unclear. The V end was cut by 1 base, the J end by 7 bases, with 7 bases between. Germline V lookup: CDR1 MNHEY, CDR2 SMNVEV (reference sequence). This CDR3 comprises 13 residues. CDR3 in amino acids: CASSLFPGGELFF. The CDR3 DNA sequence: TGTGCCAGCAGTTTATTCCCGGGCGGGGAGCTGTTTTTT.

Only a few counts were recorded for this clonotype. The junction departs from the called germline gene at one end, perhaps through a read error. The rearrangement joins TRBV13 to TRBJ1-1; a possible D gene is TRBD1 (6 bases). This CDR3 region has 15 residues. The V gene's germline CDR1 is PRHDT and CDR2 FYEKMQ (reference sequence). CDR3 in amino acids: CASTDSEGGLTQAFF. CDR3 DNA: TGTGCCAGCACGGATTCAGAGGGGGGCCTCACTCAAGCTTTCTTT.

The V and J genes are TRBV6-1 and TRBJ2-1, with TRBD2 matching 12 bases. CDR1 is MNHNS and CDR2 is SASEGT in the germline V gene. This CDR3 is 15 amino acids long. V lost 3 bases, J lost 6 bases, and 3 bases stayed unmatched. DNA of the CDR3: TGTGCCAGCAGTGAGTCTAGCGGGGGGGCCAATGAGCAGTTCTTC. It codes for CASSESSGGANEQFF.

The chain carries TRBV10-1 and TRBJ2-7, with 9 bases matching TRBD2. The junction had 10 bases not matched to a gene; V was cut back by 7 bases and J by 3 bases. The CDR3 covers 15 residues. Germline CDR1 WNHNN, CDR2 SYGVQD (reference sequence). CDR3 nucleotides: TGCGCCAGCATTCTTAGCGGGAGCGCCGACTACGAGCAGTACTTC. It codes for CASILSGSADYEQYF.

As concerns this clonotype: Compared with germline, one end of the junction differs, possibly owing to a read error. V and J are TRBV7-9 and TRBJ2-7; D uncertain. The germline gives CDR1 SEHNR, CDR2 FQNEAQ (reference sequence). The CDR3 contains 12 residues. As DNA, the CDR3 is TGTGCCAGCAGCTTAGTGGTGTACGAGCTGTACTTC. It is translated as CASSLVVYELYF.

This clonotype was found a few times. V and J are TRBV9 and TRBJ1-1; D possibly corresponds to TRBD1 (6 bases). Germline V gene sequence: CDR1 SGDLS, CDR2 YYNGEE. The V end was cut by 0 bases, the J end by 5 bases, with 11 bases between. The CDR3 extends over 14 amino acids. CDR3: CASSVGGARTEAFF. The CDR3, as DNA: TGTGCCAGCAGCGTAGGGGGGGCGCGAACTGAAGCTTTCTTT.

There are a few counts of this clonotype. The chain joins TRBV5-8 to TRBJ2-7; 7 bases match TRBD2. Germline V gives CDR1 SGHTS, CDR2 YDEGEE. The CDR3 length is 16 residues. Losses at the gene ends were 0 bases for V and 2 bases for J; bases not matched to a gene: 8. CDR3 sequence (DNA): TGTGCCAGCAGCTTGGCGTCTAGCGGACCAACCTACGAGCAGTACTTC. This translates into CASSLASSGPTYEQYF.

The V call is TRBV27, the J call TRBJ1-2; 8 bases agree with TRBD1. The trim removed 5 bases at V and 4 bases at J, leaving 9 bases unmatched. Germline-derived CDR1 and CDR2 are MNHEY and SMNVEV (reference sequence). This CDR3 spans 15 amino acids. CDR3 in amino acids: CASSPPGQEGYGYTF. The CDR3 nucleotides are TGTGCCAGCAGTCCACCGGGACAGGAAGGCTATGGCTACACCTTC.

This clonotype was observed many times. The V and J genes are TRBV12-3 or TRBV12-4 and TRBJ2-3, with TRBD1 identical over 7 bases. The CDR3 spans 14 residues. V lost 7 bases to trimming and J lost 0 bases; unmatched junction nucleotides: 4. CDR3 DNA sequence: TGTGCCAGCACCCTGGGACAGAGCACAGATACGCAGTATTTT. This encodes CASTLGQSTDTQYF.

This rearrangement joins TRBV27 to TRBJ1-2, with 7 bases identical to TRBD1. Germline trimming cut 5 bases from V and 6 bases from J; bases unmatched to any gene: 6. CDR3 length equals 13 residues. CDR1 is MNHEY and CDR2 is SMNVEV in the germline V gene (reference sequence). The CDR3 reads CASSHDRVDGYTF. Written as DNA, the CDR3 is TGTGCCAGCAGTCATGACAGGGTGGATGGCTACACCTTC.

This clonotype was seen a handful of times. The chain joins TRBV25-1 to TRBJ2-1; a weak D match, TRBD1 (5 bases). This CDR3 has 14 amino acids. The germline V gene encodes CDR1 MGHDK and CDR2 SYGVNS. The germline V and J ends were trimmed by 4 bases and 3 bases, with 10 bases remaining between them. The CDR3 loop reads CASSAGPVYNEQFF. CDR3 nucleotide sequence: TGTGCCAGCAGTGCAGGGCCGGTCTACAATGAGCAGTTCTTC.

J is TRBJ2-5 and V is TRBV7-9; 8 bases agree with TRBD1. V dropped 5 bases and J dropped 5; count of bases not matched to a gene: 4. Per germline, CDR1 SEHNR and CDR2 FQNEAQ (reference sequence). CDR3 length: 13 amino acids. CDR3 sequence reads: CASSTRTGETQYF. As DNA, the CDR3 is TGTGCCAGCAGCACGAGGACAGGGGAGACCCAGTACTTC.

The sample holds a few counts of this clonotype. One end of the junction fails to match germline, which may point to a read error. The J gene is TRBJ2-1, the V gene TRBV7-8, with TRBD2 as a possible D gene (6 bases). This CDR3 comprises 15 residues. CDR1 is SGHVS, CDR2 FQNEAQ, per germline. Here the CDR3 reads CASSFRDSSYDEQFF. CDR3 nucleotides: TGTGCCAGCAGCTTCCGGGACTCCTCCTACGATGAGCAGTTCTTC.

This clonotype was counted a few times. The chain links TRBV27 to TRBJ2-7; unclear D gene. The length of the CDR3 is 12 residues. Germline CDR1 is MNHEY and CDR2 is SMNVEV (reference sequence). Deletions cut 4 bases from V and 9 bases from J, with 13 bases between. This chain's CDR3 is CASSSSKSGQYF. For the CDR3, the DNA is TGTGCCAGCAGTTCGTCGAAGTCCGGGCAGTACTTC.

V usage is TRBV27 and J usage is TRBJ1-5, with 8 bases that match TRBD1. The CDR3 has 16 amino acids. The germline V gene has CDR1 MNHEY and CDR2 SMNVEV (reference sequence). The V and J ends lost 6 bases and 5 bases, in that order; junction bases with no gene match: 12. The CDR3 nucleotides are TGTGCCAGCAGATCATTGGGGACAGGATTTTATCAGCCCCAGCATTTT. It is translated as CASRSLGTGFYQPQHF.

This clonotype came up a few times. This chain joins TRBV3-1 and TRBJ1-2; 8 bases line up with TRBD1. Per the germline V gene, CDR1 is LGHDT and CDR2 is YNNKEL (reference sequence). The length of the CDR3 is 18 residues. The V gene end was trimmed by 1 base and the J gene end by 4 bases; junction bases not matched to a gene: 14. DNA of the CDR3: TGTGCCAGCAGCCAAGGAGGGACAGGCTTCATACCTCGCTATGGCTACACCTTC. This codes for CASSQGGTGFIPRYGYTF.